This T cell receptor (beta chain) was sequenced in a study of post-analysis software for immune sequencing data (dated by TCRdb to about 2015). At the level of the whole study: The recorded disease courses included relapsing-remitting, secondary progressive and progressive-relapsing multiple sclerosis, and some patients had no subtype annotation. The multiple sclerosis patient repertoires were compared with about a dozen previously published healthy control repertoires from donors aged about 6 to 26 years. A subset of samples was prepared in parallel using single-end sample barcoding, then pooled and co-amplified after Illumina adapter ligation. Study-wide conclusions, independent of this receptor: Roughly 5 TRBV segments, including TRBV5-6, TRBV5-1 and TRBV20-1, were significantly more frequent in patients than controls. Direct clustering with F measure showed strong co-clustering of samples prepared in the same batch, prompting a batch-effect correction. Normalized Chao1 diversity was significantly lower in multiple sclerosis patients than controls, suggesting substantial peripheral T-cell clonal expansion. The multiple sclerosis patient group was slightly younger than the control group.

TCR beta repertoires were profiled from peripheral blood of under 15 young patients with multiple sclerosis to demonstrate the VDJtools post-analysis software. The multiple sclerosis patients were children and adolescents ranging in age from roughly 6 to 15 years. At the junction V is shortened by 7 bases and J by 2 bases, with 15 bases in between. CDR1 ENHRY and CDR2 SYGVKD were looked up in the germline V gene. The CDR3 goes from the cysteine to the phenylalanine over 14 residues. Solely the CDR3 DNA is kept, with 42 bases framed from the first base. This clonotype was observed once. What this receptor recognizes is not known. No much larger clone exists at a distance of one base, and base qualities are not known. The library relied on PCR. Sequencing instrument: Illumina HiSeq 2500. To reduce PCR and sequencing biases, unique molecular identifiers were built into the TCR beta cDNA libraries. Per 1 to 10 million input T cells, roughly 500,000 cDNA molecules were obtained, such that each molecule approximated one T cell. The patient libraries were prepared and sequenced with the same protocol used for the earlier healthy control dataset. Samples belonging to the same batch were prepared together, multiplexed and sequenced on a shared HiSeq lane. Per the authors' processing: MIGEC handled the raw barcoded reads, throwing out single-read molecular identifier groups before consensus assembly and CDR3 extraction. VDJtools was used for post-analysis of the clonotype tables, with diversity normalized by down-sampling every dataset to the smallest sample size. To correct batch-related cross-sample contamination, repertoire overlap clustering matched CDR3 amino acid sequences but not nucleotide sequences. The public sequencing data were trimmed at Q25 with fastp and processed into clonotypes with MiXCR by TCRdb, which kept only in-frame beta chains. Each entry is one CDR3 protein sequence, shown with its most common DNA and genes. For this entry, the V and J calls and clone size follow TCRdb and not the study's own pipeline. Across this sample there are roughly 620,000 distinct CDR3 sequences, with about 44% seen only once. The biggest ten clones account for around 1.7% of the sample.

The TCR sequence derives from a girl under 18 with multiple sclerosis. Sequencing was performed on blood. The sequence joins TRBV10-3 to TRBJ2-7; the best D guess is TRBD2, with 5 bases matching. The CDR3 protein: CAIMKTTEAYEQYF. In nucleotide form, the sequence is TGTGCCATCATGAAGACTACCGAAGCCTACGAGCAGTACTTC.